The source of this T cell receptor (beta chain) is a study of cytomegalovirus exposure and HLA in healthy donors. About the research overall: Researchers previously reported finding 90 million to 120 million unique TCR beta sequences from 170 million or so T cells.

V lost 0 bases to trimming and J lost 2 bases; unmatched junction nucleotides: 0. Germline CDR1 SGHDT, CDR2 YYEEEE. This CDR3 spans 15 amino acids. Study results and caveats: Later analysis revealed greater clonal expansion in HLA-associated TCR beta chains than in equally common others.

This clone was picked up a small number of times. Its target is unknown. Primers: 60 Vbeta forward and 13 Jbeta reverse. The table came from immunoSEQ multiplex PCR; TCRdb's copy has only in-frame clones and leaves some out. The sample has some 220,000 clones; approximately 78% are singletons. The source of this sequence is a boy between 10 and 17 years old in good health and CMV-seronegative. Sample: PBMCs. This chain connects TRBV5-6 to TRBJ1-2, with 11 bases fitting TRBD1. CDR3: CASSLGDRGNYGYTF. The DNA of the CDR3 is TGTGCCAGCAGCTTGGGGGACAGGGGGAACTATGGCTACACCTTC.